These T cell receptor beta chains were read from a single sample in a study of siplizumab effects on memory and regulatory T cells. Produced via immunoSEQ multiplex PCR; TCRdb's table is partial and in-frame only. Of about 100,000 clones in the sample, around 92% were seen once. Sequenced input: CD4+ T cells sorted from blood. All receptors derive from a human donor in good health. Some clones in this sample may be carry-over from other donors' samples. The CDR3 runs from the conserved cysteine through the conserved F or W. The order of the fields is D gene, clone size, J gene, V gene, CDR3 DNA, CDR3 protein. The D gene is left open where the match is weak. Only part of the rows carry a size: once, few, many, or a class if the clone is expanded.

d_call: NA; clone_size: NA; j_call: TRBJ1-2; v_call: TRBV18; cdr3_nt: TGTGCCAGCTCACCAGCGGAGAATGGCTACACCTTC; cdr3_aa: CASSPAENGYTF
d_call: NA; clone_size: NA; j_call: TRBJ1-1; v_call: TRBV11-2; cdr3_nt: TGTGCCAGCAGCTTATATAAAGCTATGAACACTGAAGCTTTCTTT; cdr3_aa: CASSLYKAMNTEAFF
d_call: TRBD1; clone_size: NA; j_call: TRBJ2-1; v_call: TRBV15; cdr3_nt: TGTGCCACCAGCAGCCGGACAGGGTACAATGAGCAGTTCTTC; cdr3_aa: CATSSRTGYNEQFF
d_call: NA; clone_size: NA; j_call: TRBJ1-6; v_call: TRBV7-2; cdr3_nt: TGTGCCAGCAGCTTATCGGTTCATAATTCACCCCTCCACTTT; cdr3_aa: CASSLSVHNSPLHF
d_call: NA; clone_size: NA; j_call: TRBJ1-6; v_call: TRBV5-6; cdr3_nt: TGTGCCAGCAGCTTGAGACTCGCGGCAGTTTATAATTCACCCCTCCACTTT; cdr3_aa: CASSLRLAAVYNSPLHF
d_call: NA; clone_size: NA; j_call: TRBJ2-1; v_call: TRBV5-4; cdr3_nt: TGTGCCAGCAGATCGGACCAGAACTCCTACAATGAGCAGTTCTTC; cdr3_aa: CASRSDQNSYNEQFF
d_call: NA; clone_size: NA; j_call: TRBJ2-1; v_call: TRBV13; cdr3_nt: TGTGCCAGCAGCTTAGGCGGGAGAGGGGTGGAGCAGTTCTTC; cdr3_aa: CASSLGGRGVEQFF
d_call: NA; clone_size: NA; j_call: TRBJ1-2; v_call: TRBV5-4; cdr3_nt: TGTGCCAGCAGCCCGGACAGTAACTATGGCTACACCTTC; cdr3_aa: CASSPDSNYGYTF
d_call: TRBD1; clone_size: NA; j_call: TRBJ1-1; v_call: TRBV6-1; cdr3_nt: TGTGCCAGCAGTGAAGCGGGACAGGGAAGGACTGAAGCTTTCTTT; cdr3_aa: CASSEAGQGRTEAFF
d_call: TRBD2; clone_size: NA; j_call: TRBJ2-1; v_call: TRBV28; cdr3_nt: TGTGCCAGCAGCCGCGGGCTGGCGGGAGGGCTGGTCGATGAGCAGTTCTTC; cdr3_aa: CASSRGLAGGLVDEQFF
d_call: TRBD2; clone_size: NA; j_call: TRBJ2-7; v_call: TRBV6-6; cdr3_nt: TGTGCCAGCAGTTACCCCGGACTAGCGGGACCCTACGAGCAGTACTTC; cdr3_aa: CASSYPGLAGPYEQYF
d_call: TRBD2; clone_size: few; j_call: TRBJ2-7; v_call: TRBV5-5; cdr3_nt: TGTGCCAGCAGCTCTAGGTCTAGCGGAGCGATCTACGAGCAGTACTTC; cdr3_aa: CASSSRSSGAIYEQYF
d_call: TRBD1; clone_size: NA; j_call: TRBJ2-1; v_call: TRBV7-9; cdr3_nt: TGTGCCAGCAGCTACTCCAGGGGGCCGCGAGTCCACAATGAGCAGTTCTTC; cdr3_aa: CASSYSRGPRVHNEQFF
d_call: TRBD2; clone_size: NA; j_call: TRBJ2-3; v_call: TRBV6-1; cdr3_nt: TGTGCCAGCGTGATAGCGGGAGCAGATACGCAGTATTTT; cdr3_aa: CASVIAGADTQYF
d_call: NA; clone_size: NA; j_call: TRBJ1-2; v_call: TRBV4-1; cdr3_nt: TGCGCCAGCAGCCAAGGTGAGGGAGAATACTATGGCTACACCTTC; cdr3_aa: CASSQGEGEYYGYTF
d_call: NA; clone_size: NA; j_call: TRBJ2-3; v_call: TRBV5-5; cdr3_nt: TGTGCCAGCAGCTCTGGAACGACAGATACGCAGTATTTT; cdr3_aa: CASSSGTTDTQYF
d_call: NA; clone_size: NA; j_call: TRBJ1-2; v_call: TRBV27; cdr3_nt: TGTGCCAGCAGTTCGCAGGAGGGCCATGGCTACACCTTC; cdr3_aa: CASSSQEGHGYTF
d_call: NA; clone_size: NA; j_call: TRBJ2-3; v_call: TRBV28; cdr3_nt: TGTGCCAGCAGTCTTATGAGGGGGAGTACAGATACGCAGTATTTT; cdr3_aa: CASSLMRGSTDTQYF
d_call: TRBD2; clone_size: NA; j_call: TRBJ2-7; v_call: TRBV7-2; cdr3_nt: TGTGCCAGCAGGCCGGGACTAGCGGTGGGAGAGCAGTACTTC; cdr3_aa: CASRPGLAVGEQYF
d_call: TRBD2; clone_size: NA; j_call: TRBJ2-1; v_call: TRBV5-1; cdr3_nt: TGCGCCAGCAGCTCGGGCCGGGGGGACGTCTACAATGAGCAGTTCTTC; cdr3_aa: CASSSGRGDVYNEQFF
d_call: NA; clone_size: NA; j_call: TRBJ2-6; v_call: TRBV4-2; cdr3_nt: TGTGCCAGCAGCCAAGCCCTTAAGGGGTTCTCTGGGGCCAACGTCCTGACTTTC; cdr3_aa: CASSQALKGFSGANVLTF
d_call: NA; clone_size: few; j_call: TRBJ2-7; v_call: TRBV7-9; cdr3_nt: TGTGCCAGCAGCCTAATCCCCTGGGAGCAGTACTTC; cdr3_aa: CASSLIPWEQYF
d_call: NA; clone_size: NA; j_call: TRBJ1-4; v_call: TRBV2; cdr3_nt: TGTGCCAGCACCCAGGGGCGGACGACTAATGAAAAACTGTTTTTT; cdr3_aa: CASTQGRTTNEKLFF
d_call: NA; clone_size: NA; j_call: TRBJ2-5; v_call: TRBV27; cdr3_nt: TGTGCCAGCGCTAGTTTTGAGACCCAGTACTTC; cdr3_aa: CASASFETQYF
d_call: NA; clone_size: NA; j_call: TRBJ1-3; v_call: TRBV6-5; cdr3_nt: TGTGCCAGCAGTTCCGGACTAAGCGCTGGAAACACCATATATTTT; cdr3_aa: CASSSGLSAGNTIYF
d_call: NA; clone_size: NA; j_call: TRBJ2-1; v_call: TRBV5-4; cdr3_nt: TGTGCCAGCAGCTTGACGAGAAATGAGCAGTTCTTC; cdr3_aa: CASSLTRNEQFF
d_call: NA; clone_size: NA; j_call: TRBJ2-3; v_call: TRBV5-1; cdr3_nt: TGCGCCAGCAGCTTGGAGGACAAAAGCACAGATACGCAGTATTTT; cdr3_aa: CASSLEDKSTDTQYF
d_call: NA; clone_size: NA; j_call: TRBJ2-2; v_call: TRBV7-8; cdr3_nt: TGTGCCAGCAGCTTATCCAGGTTCGCGAACACCGGGGAGCTGTTTTTT; cdr3_aa: CASSLSRFANTGELFF
d_call: TRBD2; clone_size: NA; j_call: TRBJ2-3; v_call: TRBV7-3; cdr3_nt: TGTGCCAGCAGCCCCCTAGCGGGAGCCGGAGATACGCAGTATTTT; cdr3_aa: CASSPLAGAGDTQYF
d_call: NA; clone_size: NA; j_call: TRBJ1-4; v_call: TRBV7-6; cdr3_nt: TGTGCCAGCAGCCCGGGGGACGTTGCAACTAATGAAAAACTGTTTTTT; cdr3_aa: CASSPGDVATNEKLFF
d_call: TRBD1; clone_size: NA; j_call: TRBJ2-2; v_call: TRBV29-1; cdr3_nt: TGCAGCGCACACCAAACTCAGGGGGCTGGGAACACCGGGGAGCTGTTTTTT; cdr3_aa: CSAHQTQGAGNTGELFF
d_call: NA; clone_size: NA; j_call: TRBJ1-1; v_call: TRBV2; cdr3_nt: TGTGCCAGCAGTGCGGGACTTCCTGAAGCTTTCTTT; cdr3_aa: CASSAGLPEAFF
d_call: TRBD1; clone_size: NA; j_call: TRBJ1-1; v_call: TRBV7-9; cdr3_nt: TGTGCCAGCAGCCAGGCGAGGGGACAGGGAGGCACTGAAGCTTTCTTT; cdr3_aa: CASSQARGQGGTEAFF
d_call: NA; clone_size: NA; j_call: TRBJ2-3; v_call: TRBV9; cdr3_nt: TGTGCCAGCAGCGTAGCTAGGAGGGCCCCAGATACGCAGTATTTT; cdr3_aa: CASSVARRAPDTQYF
d_call: TRBD1; clone_size: NA; j_call: TRBJ1-2; v_call: TRBV7-9; cdr3_nt: TGTGCCAGCAGCTACACCGGGACAGGGGAAAGGGATGGCTACACCTTC; cdr3_aa: CASSYTGTGERDGYTF
d_call: NA; clone_size: NA; j_call: TRBJ2-5; v_call: TRBV28; cdr3_nt: TGTGCCAGCATGGTTAAGGGTTGGGAGACCCAGTACTTC; cdr3_aa: CASMVKGWETQYF
d_call: TRBD1; clone_size: NA; j_call: TRBJ2-3; v_call: TRBV5-8; cdr3_nt: TGTGCCAGCAGCTTAGGACAGGGCGTCAGCACAGATACGCAGTATTTT; cdr3_aa: CASSLGQGVSTDTQYF
d_call: NA; clone_size: NA; j_call: TRBJ2-2; v_call: TRBV5-8; cdr3_nt: TGTGCCAGCAGCTTCTCCCGACTAGACCTCCATTGGGTAGACTCCGGGGAGCTGTTTTTT; cdr3_aa: CASSFSRLDLHWVDSGELFF
d_call: TRBD1; clone_size: NA; j_call: TRBJ2-6; v_call: TRBV5-4; cdr3_nt: TGTGCCAGCAGCCCAGGACAGGGGACCCTTTCTGGGGCCAACGTCCTGACTTTC; cdr3_aa: CASSPGQGTLSGANVLTF
d_call: NA; clone_size: NA; j_call: TRBJ1-2; v_call: TRBV6-1; cdr3_nt: TGTGCCAGCACCGAGACAGGACGCTTAGGCTACACCTTC; cdr3_aa: CASTETGRLGYTF
d_call: TRBD2; clone_size: NA; j_call: TRBJ2-2; v_call: TRBV10-3; cdr3_nt: TGTGCCATCAGGGGGACTAGCGGGAGGGGTACCGGGGAGCTGTTTTTT; cdr3_aa: CAIRGTSGRGTGELFF
d_call: NA; clone_size: NA; j_call: TRBJ2-7; v_call: TRBV28; cdr3_nt: TGTGCCAGCAGTTTATGGTCCCGGCACAACTACGAGCAGTACTTC; cdr3_aa: CASSLWSRHNYEQYF
d_call: TRBD1; clone_size: NA; j_call: TRBJ1-5; v_call: TRBV28; cdr3_nt: TGTGCCAGCAGTACGGGACAGCTTAGCAATCAGCCCCAGCATTTT; cdr3_aa: CASSTGQLSNQPQHF
d_call: NA; clone_size: NA; j_call: TRBJ2-7; v_call: TRBV5-4; cdr3_nt: TGTGCCAGCAGTACAGGCCAAAGGAGGAACGAGCAGTACTTC; cdr3_aa: CASSTGQRRNEQYF
d_call: NA; clone_size: NA; j_call: TRBJ2-5; v_call: TRBV5-1; cdr3_nt: TGCGCCAGCAGTCTACAGGACCAAGAGACCCAGTACTTC; cdr3_aa: CASSLQDQETQYF
d_call: NA; clone_size: few; j_call: TRBJ2-7; v_call: TRBV6-5; cdr3_nt: TGTGCCAGCATGCAGGGGCTAATTTCCTACGAGCAGTACTTC; cdr3_aa: CASMQGLISYEQYF
d_call: TRBD2; clone_size: NA; j_call: TRBJ2-5; v_call: TRBV7-2; cdr3_nt: TGTGCCAGCAGCTTACTAGCGGGAGGGCCGTTAAAGACCCAGTACTTC; cdr3_aa: CASSLLAGGPLKTQYF
d_call: NA; clone_size: NA; j_call: TRBJ1-2; v_call: TRBV29-1; cdr3_nt: TGCAGCGTTGAAAGCGAACGGGGGGGCACGGGGTATGGCTACACCTTC; cdr3_aa: CSVESERGGTGYGYTF